This T cell receptor beta chain was profiled in a study of a mutant IDH1 vaccine in newly diagnosed glioma. Study background: The treated population exhibited a male proportion of around 62%, a female proportion of about 38%, and a mean age of about 39 years.

The data were produced by immunoSEQ multiplex PCR, yet TCRdb's version contains in-frame clones alone and is incomplete. Of about 56,000 clones in the sample, 83% were seen once. There are 12 residues in the CDR3. V was trimmed by 11 bases and J by 12 bases, leaving 22 bases between them. CDR1 is SNHLY, CDR2 FYNNEI, per germline. Sample time point: week 47, end of study. In every dose of vaccine, 300 ug of mutant IDH1 20-mer peptide was given alongside topical imiquimod. With regard to this clone: Antigen unknown.

Broader study findings: Overall, 93.3% of patients had vaccine-induced immune responses.

The V and J genes are TRBV2 and TRBJ1-2; D unclear. Specimen: PBMCs, collected from a glioma patient whose treatment included an IDH1 peptide vaccine. This clonotype was obtained from a woman in her fifties or sixties with glioma. The CDR3 DNA is TGTGCCTCCCGGGAGGGTCCCGAGGCCCACACCTTC. This gives the protein CASREGPEAHTF.